A selection of T cell receptor beta chains follows, all from one sample in a study of blood T cells in healthy people across ages. TCRdb used MiXCR to reprocess the 5' RACE reads, holding one entry per CDR3 protein. The data hold roughly 1,500,000 distinct CDR3 sequences, with approximately 38% observed a single time. What was sequenced was blood. These receptors all stem from a woman between 18 and 29 years old in good health. CDR3s include the opening cysteine and the closing phenylalanine or tryptophan. The D gene is left open where the match is weak. Rows give clone size only sometimes, using once, few, many, or a class for an expanded clone.

size: once
V: TRBV7-2
length: 14
J: TRBJ1-1
D: .
DNA: TGTGCCAGCAGCCAAGACATATCGAACACTGAAGCTTTCTTT
CDR3: CASSQDISNTEAFF

size: .
V: TRBV7-9
length: 15
J: TRBJ2-5
D: TRBD2
DNA: TGTGCCAGCAGCCCCAAGCGGGGGGCCATAGAGACCCAGTACTTC
CDR3: CASSPKRGAIETQYF

size: .
V: TRBV11-3
length: 14
J: TRBJ2-3
D: .
DNA: TGTGCCAGCAGCTCGGACAGTTCAAGTGATACGCAGTATTTT
CDR3: CASSSDSSSDTQYF

size: .
V: TRBV27
length: 14
J: TRBJ2-1
D: .
DNA: TGTGCCAGCAGTCCAGGGACAAGTAAGGGTGAGCAGTTCTTC
CDR3: CASSPGTSKGEQFF

size: .
V: TRBV12-3/TRBV12-4
length: 14
J: TRBJ2-7
D: .
DNA: TGTGCCAGCACCCTGACAGCCCCGGGGGACGAGCAGTACTTC
CDR3: CASTLTAPGDEQYF

size: few
V: TRBV28
length: 14
J: TRBJ2-5
D: .
DNA: TGTGCCAGCAGTTTCTCAGGGTATGAAGAGACCCAGTACTTC
CDR3: CASSFSGYEETQYF

size: .
V: TRBV7-9
length: 16
J: TRBJ2-7
D: .
DNA: TGTGCCAGCAGTGCTCAGGGTATGTCCCTCTCCTACGAGCAGTACTTC
CDR3: CASSAQGMSLSYEQYF

size: .
V: TRBV28
length: 16
J: TRBJ1-1
D: .
DNA: TGTGCCAGCACCAAACCAGCAGGGCCCTCCAACACTGAAGCTTTCTTT
CDR3: CASTKPAGPSNTEAFF

size: few
V: TRBV11-2
length: 15
J: TRBJ2-7
D: TRBD2
DNA: TGTGCCAGCAGCTTAGTTCCCGGGGGGGCCTACGAGCAGTACTTC
CDR3: CASSLVPGGAYEQYF

size: many
V: TRBV7-9
length: 16
J: TRBJ2-3
D: TRBD2
DNA: TGTGCCAGCAGCTTAGGACTAGCGGGAGCGGCAGATACGCAGTATTTT
CDR3: CASSLGLAGAADTQYF

size: .
V: TRBV12-2
length: 16
J: TRBJ2-7
D: .
DNA: TGTGCAAGTCGCTTAGATAAACAGGGGGTAGCTGACGAGCAGTACTTC
CDR3: CASRLDKQGVADEQYF